This T cell receptor beta chain was documented in a study of blood T cell repertoires in COVID-19 (dated by TCRdb to 2018 to 2021). In terms of the full investigation: The collaborator samples originated in the United States, Italy and Spain and spanned the acute and convalescent phases of COVID-19. The prospective study material was composed of cDNA or gDNA derived from T cells, B-cell-depleted T cells, or PBMCs. The dataset comprised deeply sampled blood TCRbeta repertoires from subjects exposed to, actively infected with, or recovered from COVID-19. A freely available public database, intended as a resource for researchers studying the immune response to SARS-CoV-2, is where the repertoires were released. The samples were drawn from two sources: the first 160 participants of the ongoing ImmuneRACE study, and some 1,300 subjects contributed by 6 global collaborators. Nearly every sample came with metadata listing a de-identified subject ID, COVID-19 status, age in years and sex. Where HLA class I and class II types were available, the types were taken from metadata supplied by the sample provider, not from assay-based typing.

TCRbeta CDR3 regions were amplified from genomic DNA by means of the immunoSEQ Assay, a bias-controlled multiplex PCR. On the study's bioinformatics: The number of nucleated cells in each sample was estimated by amplification of reference gene primers within the assay. Sequence reads were collapsed and filtered to measure the absolute abundance of every unique TCRbeta CDR3 rearrangement. For each sample, productive Simpson clonality was calculated as the square root of Simpson's diversity index across productive rearrangements. TCRdb re-hosts the immuneACCESS table, in-frame sequences only. Its copies lack some clones; in the studies checked, an unresolved V gene accounts for under half of them, and the cause for the rest is not known. V and J calls and clone size are copied from that table; D and trimming were computed from the DNA. This sample lists over 100,000 clones; around three quarters were detected once. The top ten clones comprise around 4.2% of the sample.

To note about this clone: Its antigen is unknown. The record has no base qualities; no much larger clone is one base away.

The collaborating institutions used their own protocols to collect whole blood in K2EDTA tubes. For TCRbeta analysis, collaborator samples were shipped as frozen whole blood, as isolated PBMCs, or as DNA extracted from either sample type. Broader findings and caveats from the paper: How much clinical and demographic metadata was included differed by source and by participant, and the metadata was provided uncurated.

The germline V gene provides CDR1 SGHVS and CDR2 FQNEAQ. Including the terminal cysteine and phenylalanine, the CDR3 comprises 17 residues. Of all the DNA, just the CDR3 is kept, 51 bases in frame from base 1. V loses 5 bases at its end and J loses 8 bases; junction bases beyond the gene matches: 14. This receptor was obtained from a human donor in a cohort sampled during active or convalescent COVID-19. The material sequenced was peripheral blood. Rearrangement joined TRBV7-8 to TRBJ2-1; 11 bases in the middle match TRBD2. This receptor carries the CDR3 CASSGPRRSGGAHEQFF. The bases are TGTGCCAGCAGCGGTCCCCGCCGTAGCGGGGGGGCCCATGAGCAGTTCTTC.